This is a list of T cell receptor beta chains from one sample in a study of early stage breast cancer tumors. Sequenced by immunoSEQ multiplex PCR; TCRdb stores in-frame clones only, minus some. The repertoire includes about 5,100 clones, 60% to 75% of them detected once, and 15% to 17% sits in the top ten. Sample: breast tumor tissue. Receptors originate from a person aged 60 to 70 with breast cancer. Both conserved end residues are part of each CDR3. The D gene is left open where the match is weak.

>TRBD2|TRBV5-4
CASSWGTSGVYEQYF
>NA|TRBV7-3
CASSPQGSYNEQFF
>TRBD1|TRBV28
CASSMSGTGGRETQYF
>NA|TRBV5-6
CASSLGGGAPYEQYF
>NA|TRBV19
CASSRWAKATNEKLFF
>NA|TRBV25-1
CASTLGLGNTEAFF
>NA|TRBV7-2
CASSFQRGSYEQYF
>NA|TRBV5-1
CASSLAEQVDEAFF
>TRBD2|TRBV4-2
CASSQDETSGGAGFKTQYF
>NA|TRBV11-2
CASSRVSLGNIQYF
>NA|TRBV2
CASSGGETQYF
>NA|TRBV6-5
CASSYLRGPDYEQYF
>NA|TRBV5-6
CASSFTSTYEQYF
>TRBD2|TRBV5-6
CASSSTSGMNYEQYF
>NA|TRBV27
CASSRDTDTQYF
>NA|TRBV28
CASSRLDTGDYTF
>NA|TRBV6-5
CASSYALGEEAFF
>NA|TRBV28
CASQWGTAVKTQHF
>NA|TRBV29-1
CSVRTGQETQYF
>TRBD2|TRBV2
CASSDQREVNEQFF
>TRBD2|TRBV5-1
CASSLEPSGGPTDTQYF
>NA|TRBV5-5
CASTLTTNTGELFF
>TRBD1|TRBV2
CASSEPSWTGGEAFF
>NA|TRBV5-8
CASSPGPLGAGELFF
>NA|TRBV19
CASSIFAEKLFF
>NA|TRBV19
CASSTRTSPDTQYF
>NA|TRBV6-1
CASSEGPEYEQYF
>NA|TRBV5-8
CASSLAGTGVSPLHF
>TRBD1|TRBV28
CASSFEPAGGRPSGYTF
>TRBD1|TRBV10-2
CASRDGTGGNQPQHF
>TRBD2|TRBV6-1
CASSERGGNIQYF
>TRBD1|TRBV6-1
CASSEPGGNTEAFF
>TRBD2|TRBV7-9
CASSISGQPYEQYF
>NA|TRBV7-3
CASSLNRNTEAFF
>NA|TRBV7-2
CASSPTVDLARTNEKLFF
>NA|TRBV29-1
CSVGGPEAFF
>TRBD1|TRBV30
CAWGQERGMGNQPQHF
>NA|TRBV25-1
CASSGSFLETQYF
>TRBD1|TRBV14
CASSQRDRLYYGYTF
>NA|TRBV25-1
CASKGSSGSPLHF
>TRBD2|TRBV4-1
CASGRSAGGRGDTQYF
>NA|TRBV30
CAWSGTPGDEKLFF
>NA|TRBV7-2
CASSWFGTEQYF
>NA|TRBV6-1
CASSVRPYEQYF
>NA|TRBV30
CAWTPGGSWQFF
>TRBD2|TRBV6-4
CASSDNGGGGNEQFF
>TRBD2|TRBV10-3
CAISETASGGNTQYF
>NA|TRBV28
CASSFWGQSSNQPQHF
>TRBD2|TRBV6-1
CASRGLAGQETQYF
>NA|TRBV9
CASSARDTSTDTQYF